This passage covers 18 T cell receptor beta chains from one sample sequenced in a study of T cell repertoires in cytomegalovirus infection. TCRdb analysed the reads with MiXCR anew, one entry per CDR3 protein. The table has 200,000 to 300,000 distinct CDR3 sequences, roughly 15% seen once. Sequencing used PBMCs. The receptors here all came from a human donor in good health (CMV status not recorded). Some clones in this sample may be carry-over from other donors' samples.

This clonotype was recorded at least ten times. The J gene is TRBJ2-5, the V gene TRBV7-8; the match to TRBD2 covers 11 bases. This CDR3 is 15 amino acids long. Germline lookup yields CDR1 SGHVS and CDR2 FQNEAQ. Trimming removed 0 bases from V and 4 bases from J; junction bases left unmatched: 1. DNA for the CDR3: TGTGCCAGCAGCTTAGCCCTAGCGGGAGGAGAGACCCAGTACTTC. Translation: CASSLALAGGETQYF.

This clonotype was seen at least ten times. The chain joins TRBV2 to TRBJ1-4; D possibly corresponds to TRBD1 (6 bases). CDR3 length equals 14 residues. The germline CDR1 and CDR2 sequences are SNHLY and FYNNEI. V lost 5 bases and J lost 6, with 13 bases in between. The CDR3 DNA sequence: TGTGCCAGCAGTTCGAACAGGGATGATGAAAAACTGTTTTTT. Amino acid sequence: CASSSNRDDEKLFF.

This clonotype was observed many times. V usage is TRBV7-2 and J usage is TRBJ1-3; unclear D gene. CDR1 and CDR2 (germline): SGHTA, FQGNSA. The CDR3 totals 13 residues. V was cut by 0 bases and J by 5 bases, with 5 bases left in between. The CDR3 DNA reads as TGTGCCAGCAGCTTAGCAGCCCGAAACACCATATATTTT. It codes for CASSLAARNTIYF. The full variable domain, its missing parts supplied by reference TRBV7-2 and TRBJ1-3, is GAGVSQSPSNKVTEKGKDVELRCDPISGHTALYWYRQSLGQGLEFLIYFQGNSAPDKSGLPSDRFSAERTGGSVSTLTIQRTQQEDSAVYLCASSLAARNTIYFGEGSWLTVV.

The chain joins TRBV29-1 to TRBJ1-6; D remains ambiguous. Germline V gives CDR1 SQVTM, CDR2 ANQGSEA. The CDR3 extends over 12 amino acids. DNA for the CDR3: TGCAGTGCCGGGGAGGCAAATTCACCCCTCCACTTT. Residues: CSAGEANSPLHF.

This clonotype was detected ten times or more. The rearrangement joins TRBV20-1 to TRBJ1-1; D is unclear. Germline V CDR1 and CDR2: DFQATT, SNEGSKA (reference sequence). The CDR3 covers 14 residues. V lost 0 bases and J lost 2, with 10 bases in between. CDR3 protein: CSARDLQLNTEAFF. Written as DNA, the CDR3 is TGCAGTGCTAGAGATCTACAGCTAAACACTGAAGCTTTCTTT.

The CDR3 loop reads CASSPRGVGEQYF. In nucleotides, the CDR3 is TGTGCCAGCAGTCCCAGGGGAGTGGGGGAGCAGTACTTC. The chain has TRBV2 and TRBJ2-7, with D possibly being TRBD1 (6 bases). The germline V and J ends were trimmed by 5 bases and 7 bases, with 15 bases remaining between them. The CDR3 consists of 13 residues. Germline CDR1 reads SNHLY; CDR2 reads FYNNEI.

With respect to this clonotype: This may arise from a read error, as a much more abundant clone is one base away. This rearrangement joins TRBV6-5 to TRBJ2-7, with 7 positions matching TRBD1. The CDR3 length is 13 residues. V shed 5 bases, J shed 3 bases, and the junction held 4 bases outside the gene matches. The germline V gene encodes CDR1 MNHEY and CDR2 SVGAGI. The CDR3 coding sequence is TGTGCCAGCAGTCGGGGACAGAACTACGAGCAGTACTTC. Residues: CASSRGQNYEQYF.

This clonotype has more than one count but fewer than ten. The chain combines TRBV12-3 or TRBV12-4 with TRBJ2-7; 8 bases are a match to TRBD2. The CDR3 length is 12 residues. V dropped 9 bases and J dropped 3; count of bases not matched to a gene: 4. The DNA of the CDR3 is TGTGCCAGTTCCGGGACTAGCTACGAGCAGTACTTC. This sequence encodes CASSGTSYEQYF.

This clonotype was observed at least ten times. V usage is TRBV7-2 and J usage is TRBJ2-1; 8 nucleotides agree with TRBD2. The CDR3 runs 12 residues. V shed 7 bases, J shed 8 bases, and the junction held 4 bases outside the gene matches. Germline loops: CDR1 SGHTA, CDR2 FQGNSA. CDR3 nucleotide sequence: TGTGCCAGCACGGGGGGGCGTGATGAGCAGTTCTTC. This translates into CASTGGRDEQFF.

This clonotype came up many times. The J gene is TRBJ2-5, the V gene TRBV7-2; 12 bases map to TRBD2. Germline V lookup: CDR1 SGHTA, CDR2 FQGNSA. Trimming at V came to 5 bases and at J to 5 bases, leaving 9 bases not matched to a gene. The CDR3 spans 16 residues. Written as DNA, the CDR3 is TGTGCCAGCAGCATAGGGACGACTAGCGGGAGTGAGACCCAGTACTTC. Translation: CASSIGTTSGSETQYF.

This clonotype was observed a few times. The chain links TRBV18 to TRBJ2-2; D possibly uses TRBD1 or TRBD2 (6 bases each). The CDR3 runs to 15 residues. Per germline, CDR1 KGHSH and CDR2 LQKENI. The V and J ends lost 1 base and 4 bases respectively, with 10 bases between them. The CDR3 loop reads CASSPHREATGELFF. The CDR3, as DNA: TGTGCCAGCTCACCACACAGGGAGGCCACCGGGGAGCTGTTTTTT.

This clonotype was seen ten or more times. The V gene is TRBV6-6, the J gene TRBJ1-1; no definite D call. V lost 0 bases and J lost 9, with 11 bases in between. The CDR3 sequence is 13 residues long. Germline-derived CDR1 and CDR2 are MNHNY and SVGAGI (reference sequence). This chain's CDR3 is CASSYSILGKAFF. In DNA form, the CDR3 reads TGTGCCAGCAGTTACTCGATATTGGGGAAAGCTTTCTTT.

This clonotype occurred many times. This chain's CDR3 is CASSLFTLGLAGTNEQFF. The CDR3 bases are TGTGCCAGCAGCTTATTCACGTTAGGACTAGCGGGGACCAATGAGCAGTTCTTC. The V gene is TRBV7-2, the J gene TRBJ2-1, with 12 bases aligning to TRBD2. The CDR3 loop spans 18 amino acids. Trimming removed 2 bases from V and 6 bases from J; junction bases left unmatched: 11. The V gene's germline CDR1 is SGHTA and CDR2 FQGNSA.

This clonotype has a handful of counts. This chain joins TRBV10-3 and TRBJ2-3; TRBD1 or TRBD2 may be the D gene (6 bases each). The CDR3 sequence is 13 residues long. Germline V gene lookup returns CDR1 ENHRY and CDR2 SYGVKD. The V and J ends lost 10 bases and 1 base respectively, with 12 bases between them. CDR3 DNA sequence: TGTGCCACCGTGGGGGGCCGCACAGATACGCAGTATTTT. It codes for CATVGGRTDTQYF.

V and J are TRBV19 and TRBJ2-5; TRBD1 or TRBD2 may be the D gene (5 bases each). CDR1 and CDR2 (germline): LNHDA, SQIVND (reference sequence). There are 15 residues in the CDR3. V was trimmed by 4 bases and J by 3 bases, leaving 15 bases between them. The CDR3 loop reads CASSTSGQGKETQYF. The CDR3 nucleotides read TGTGCCAGTAGTACCTCGGGGCAGGGTAAAGAGACCCAGTACTTC.

This clonotype came up many times. The gene calls are TRBV7-2 and TRBJ2-7; possibly TRBD2 for D (5 bases). This CDR3 is 15 amino acids long. Germline V gives CDR1 SGHTA, CDR2 FQGNSA. V lost 2 bases and J lost 0, with 11 bases in between. In DNA, the CDR3 is TGTGCCAGCAGCTTATATATTGGGAGCTCCTACGAGCAGTACTTC. The encoded protein is CASSLYIGSSYEQYF. Together with reference TRBV7-2 and TRBJ2-7, the CDR3 gives the full variable domain: GAGVSQSPSNKVTEKGKDVELRCDPISGHTALYWYRQSLGQGLEFLIYFQGNSAPDKSGLPSDRFSAERTGGSVSTLTIQRTQQEDSAVYLCASSLYIGSSYEQYFGPGTRLTVT.

The chain is built from TRBV7-3 and TRBJ2-5, with D hard to call. In germline, CDR1 is SGHTA, CDR2 FQGTGA. The CDR3 covers 13 residues. V dropped 5 bases and J dropped 5 bases, with 12 bases sitting between them. In DNA form, the CDR3 reads TGTGCCAGCAGCCCCTCAATGACGGAGACCCAGTACTTC. It specifies CASSPSMTETQYF.

This clonotype was counted a few times. The chain joins TRBV2 to TRBJ2-3; TRBD2 aligns across 8 bases. The germline V gene has CDR1 SNHLY and CDR2 FYNNEI. Trimming cost V 4 bases and J 1 base; bases outside gene matches: 4. This CDR3 has 15 residues. The CDR3 DNA follows: TGTGCCAGCAGTGCCCCGGGGGGGGGCACAGATACGCAGTATTTT. Its protein is CASSAPGGGTDTQYF.